Below, 28 T cell receptor beta chains from the same sample are listed, as sequenced in a study of cytomegalovirus exposure and HLA in healthy donors. Primers: 60 Vbeta forward and 13 Jbeta reverse. Profiled with immunoSEQ multiplex PCR; TCRdb holds only in-frame clones, not every one. In the table there are 6,500 to 8,000 clones, about half of which are singletons. The sequenced sample consisted of PBMCs. Source of these receptors: a man aged 30 to 45 in good health and CMV-seropositive.

A few counts support this clone. The chain combines TRBV30 with TRBJ2-6; no reliable D call. The CDR3 is 17 residues long. V shed 3 bases and J shed 0 bases, with 15 bases lying between them. Per germline, CDR1 GTSNPN and CDR2 SVGIG (reference sequence). The CDR3 loop is CAWRRGRLHSGANVLTF. In nucleotides, the CDR3 is TGTGCCTGGAGACGCGGCAGATTACACTCTGGGGCCAACGTCCTGACTTTC.

This clone came up once. CDR3 sequence (DNA): TGCAGCGTTTCGGTGGGCCCCTATGGCTACACCTTC. This codes for CSVSVGPYGYTF. The chain has TRBV29-1 and TRBJ1-2; D unresolved. Per the germline V gene, CDR1 is SQVTM and CDR2 is ANQGSEA. This CDR3 has 12 amino acids. The V end was cut by 5 bases, the J end by 4 bases, with 11 bases between.

This sequence joins TRBV10-3 and TRBJ1-1; D possibly corresponds to TRBD1 (6 bases). The CDR3 is made up of 14 amino acids. V gave up 4 bases and J gave up 1 base, with 10 bases separating them. Germline CDR1 and CDR2: ENHRY and SYGVKD. The CDR3 region is CAISGLGANTEAFF. The DNA for the CDR3 is TGTGCCATCAGTGGCTTGGGGGCGAACACTGAAGCTTTCTTT.

The J gene is TRBJ2-7, the V gene TRBV11-3; no definite D call. CDR3 size: 12 residues. V gave up 7 bases and J gave up 5 bases, with 12 bases separating them. Germline assignment: CDR1 SGHNT and CDR2 YENEEA. The CDR3 bases are TGTGCCAGCACCTCAATCAGGAACGAGCAGTACTTC. This sequence encodes CASTSIRNEQYF.

The chain is built from TRBV18 and TRBJ1-1; 8 positions match TRBD1. The germline gives CDR1 KGHSH, CDR2 LQKENI. The CDR3 contains 13 residues. After removal of 6 bases from V and 5 bases from J, the junction contained 5 bases not matched to a gene. This CDR3 is CASSQTGETEAFF. CDR3 sequence (DNA): TGTGCCAGCTCTCAGACAGGGGAGACTGAAGCTTTCTTT.

CDR3: CASSQEGGSTTPMNQPQHF. The CDR3 nucleotides read TGCGCCAGCAGCCAAGAGGGGGGTAGTACGACTCCTATGAATCAGCCCCAGCATTTT. The chain has TRBV4-1 and TRBJ1-5, with D tentatively TRBD1 (5 bases). Germline CDR1 reads MGHRA; CDR2 reads YSYEKL. V lost 0 bases and J lost 4, with 22 bases in between. CDR3 length: 19 amino acids.

This chain links TRBV9 with TRBJ2-7, with 8 bases identical to TRBD1. CDR1 and CDR2 (germline): SGDLS, YYNGEE. The CDR3 extends over 13 amino acids. V trimming: 0 bases; J trimming: 6 bases; junction bases outside the gene matches: 2. DNA for the CDR3: TGTGCCAGCAGCGTAGGGACAGGGTCCGAGCAGTACTTC. Residues: CASSVGTGSEQYF.

J is TRBJ1-5 and V is TRBV4-3, with D possibly being TRBD1 (5 bases). Trimming left V 0 bases short and J 7 bases short, with 13 bases between. CDR1 and CDR2 (germline): LGHNA, YSLEER. CDR3 length: 15 residues. CDR3 DNA sequence: TGCGCCAGCAGCCAAGATCAGGGAAGGGGACAGCCCCAGCATTTT. Protein sequence: CASSQDQGRGQPQHF.

The chain is built from TRBV15 and TRBJ1-1, with D uncertain. The ends were cut back, 1 base at V and 1 base at J, with 4 bases in the middle. The CDR3 sequence is 13 residues long. The V gene's germline CDR1 is LNHNV and CDR2 YYDKDF (reference sequence). The CDR3, as DNA: TGTGCCACCAGCAGAGCAGGGAACACTGAAGCTTTCTTT. It translates to CATSRAGNTEAFF.

A few counts support this clone. The chain joins TRBV9 to TRBJ2-1, with no clear D. V was shortened by 0 bases and J by 10 bases, with 14 bases between the two germline ends. Germline V gene data show CDR1 as SGDLS and CDR2 as YYNGEE. The CDR3 is made up of 14 amino acids. CDR3 loop: CASSVAGERSEQFF. The CDR3 DNA reads as TGTGCCAGCAGCGTAGCTGGCGAGAGGAGCGAGCAGTTCTTC. Drawing the rest from reference TRBV9 and TRBJ2-1, the complete variable domain is DSGVTQTPKHLITATGQRVTLRCSPRSGDLSVYWYQQSLDQGLQFLIQYYNGEERAKGNILERFSAQQFPDLHSELNLSSLELGDSALYFCASSVAGERSEQFFGPGTRLTVL.

The chain couples TRBV5-1 to TRBJ2-7; 9 positions match TRBD1. The CDR3 is 14 amino acids. Germline V gene sequence: CDR1 SGHRS, CDR2 YFSETQ. The V gene end was trimmed by 3 bases and the J gene end by 2 bases; junction bases not matched to a gene: 3. The CDR3 protein is CASSSGQGPYEQYF. In DNA, the CDR3 is TGCGCCAGCAGCTCCGGACAGGGGCCCTACGAGCAGTACTTC.

The V call is TRBV25-1, the J call TRBJ1-1; D is possibly TRBD1 (6 bases). CDR3 length equals 15 residues. V was trimmed by 4 bases and J by 1 base, leaving 13 bases between them. Germline CDR1 and CDR2: MGHDK and SYGVNS. CDR3 residues: CASSGTGHQNTEAFF. The CDR3 nucleotides read TGTGCCAGCAGTGGAACGGGACACCAGAACACTGAAGCTTTCTTT.

This CDR3 is CASTALGLMNTEAFF. The CDR3 nucleotides are TGTGCCAGCACCGCACTGGGGCTGATGAACACTGAAGCTTTCTTT. This rearrangement joins TRBV25-1 to TRBJ1-1; D perhaps matches TRBD1 (5 bases). Deletions cut 7 bases from V and 0 bases from J, with 15 bases between. The CDR3 runs 15 residues. Looked up from germline, CDR1 is MGHDK and CDR2 is SYGVNS.

The CDR3 region is CSVEAMKDMRSDYTF. The CDR3, as DNA: TGCAGCGTTGAAGCGATGAAGGATATGCGGTCCGACTACACCTTC. The chain recombines TRBV29-1 with TRBJ1-2; D is unresolved. The germline CDR1 and CDR2 sequences are SQVTM and ANQGSEA. The germline V and J ends were trimmed by 1 base and 10 bases, with 22 bases remaining between them. The CDR3 totals 15 residues.

This clone has just one count. This chain connects TRBV30 to TRBJ2-4; D is unresolved. The CDR3 sequence is 12 residues long. Germline V gives CDR1 GTSNPN, CDR2 SVGIG (reference sequence). V was clipped by 5 bases and J by 0 bases, with 5 bases between them. CDR3 DNA: TGTGCCTGGGCGCTAGCCAAAAACATTCAGTACTTC. Its protein product is CAWALAKNIQYF. Based on the CDR3 plus reference TRBV30 and TRBJ2-4, the full variable domain is SQTIHQWPATLVQPVGSPLSLECTVEGTSNPNLYWYRQAAGRGLQLLFYSVGIGQISSEVPQNLSASRPQDRQFILSSKKLLLSDSGFYLCAWALAKNIQYFGAGTRLSVL.

The J gene is TRBJ2-7, the V gene TRBV30; D call uncertain. V dropped 4 bases and J dropped 7 bases, with 11 bases sitting between them. Per germline, CDR1 GTSNPN and CDR2 SVGIG (reference sequence). The CDR3 totals 11 residues. CDR3 DNA: TGTGCCTGGACGAACTTGCGGGAGCAGTACTTC. It yields the protein CAWTNLREQYF.

The sample holds a few counts of this clone. The chain carries TRBV10-3 and TRBJ1-5; TRBD1 matches 9 bases. Losses at the gene ends were 5 bases for V and 3 bases for J; bases not matched to a gene: 5. This CDR3 is 15 amino acids long. Germline V gene lookup returns CDR1 ENHRY and CDR2 SYGVKD. The CDR3 spells CAISSGQGLNQPQHF. CDR3 nucleotide sequence: TGTGCCATCAGTTCGGGACAGGGCCTCAATCAGCCCCAGCATTTT.

The chain employs TRBV10-1 and TRBJ1-6; 8 bases line up with TRBD1. This CDR3 comprises 14 residues. Losses at the gene ends were 6 bases for V and 10 bases for J; bases not matched to a gene: 8. The germline gives CDR1 WNHNN, CDR2 SYGVQD (reference sequence). The CDR3 sequence: CASSVGQGRSPLHF. The CDR3 DNA follows: TGCGCCAGCAGCGTTGGACAGGGTCGATCACCCCTCCACTTT.

The chain couples TRBV7-2 to TRBJ2-1; D gene unclear. Looked up from germline, CDR1 is SGHTA and CDR2 is FQGNSA. This CDR3 is built from 12 residues. Trimming stripped 4 bases from V and 4 bases from J, with 5 bases between. CDR3 loop: CASSSGYNEQFF. Written as DNA, the CDR3 is TGTGCCAGCAGCTCCGGGTACAATGAGCAGTTCTTC.

This clone came up a few times. The chain joins TRBV18 to TRBJ1-1; D is ambiguous. Trimming stripped 5 bases from V and 2 bases from J, with 9 bases between. The length of the CDR3 is 13 residues. Germline CDR1 is KGHSH and CDR2 is LQKENI. The CDR3 region is CASSEGHNTEAFF. The CDR3 region has the DNA TGTGCCAGCTCAGAGGGCCACAACACTGAAGCTTTCTTT.

This clone appeared a single time. The chain employs TRBV9 and TRBJ1-2, with D hard to call. This CDR3 is built from 13 residues. Trimming removed 4 bases at V and 8 bases at J, with 15 bases between. Germline V gives CDR1 SGDLS, CDR2 YYNGEE. CDR3 residues: CASSRAGIGGYTF. The CDR3 DNA is TGTGCCAGCAGCCGTGCGGGGATAGGCGGCTACACCTTC.

V usage is TRBV13 and J usage is TRBJ2-1; TRBD2 is a possible D gene (7 bases). Deletions cut 2 bases from V and 3 bases from J, with 11 bases between. CDR3 size: 15 residues. Germline V gives CDR1 PRHDT, CDR2 FYEKMQ (reference sequence). This CDR3 reads CASSLPGGLYNEQFF. CDR3 sequence (DNA): TGTGCCAGCAGCTTACCGGGGGGCCTCTACAATGAGCAGTTCTTC.

This clone is judged medium-sized. This rearrangement joins TRBV29-1 to TRBJ2-7; TRBD1 agrees at 10 bases. The CDR3 is 16 amino acids. V was clipped by 0 bases and J by 5 bases; unmatched bases: 10. Germline CDR1 is SQVTM and CDR2 is ANQGSEA. The CDR3, as DNA: TGCAGCGTTGAAGATCTTCCGAGGACAGGGGGGAACGAGCAGTACTTC. Translating gives CSVEDLPRTGGNEQYF.

The chain recombines TRBV29-1 with TRBJ1-3, with D uncertain. Trimming removed 7 bases from V and 11 bases from J, with 15 bases in between. The CDR3 extends over 11 amino acids. Germline V gene sequence: CDR1 SQVTM, CDR2 ANQGSEA. CDR3 protein: CSGGLVEPIYF. The CDR3 nucleotides are TGCAGCGGTGGACTGGTGGAACCCATATATTTT.

The chain carries TRBV7-8 and TRBJ1-2, with D maybe TRBD1 (6 bases). The germline V and J ends were trimmed by 5 bases and 2 bases, with 12 bases remaining between them. Germline CDR1 SGHVS, CDR2 FQNEAQ. This CDR3 has 14 residues. CDR3 loop: CASSARTANYGYTF. DNA for the CDR3: TGTGCCAGCAGCGCCCGGACAGCAAACTATGGCTACACCTTC.

This chain connects TRBV18 to TRBJ1-1, with D tentatively TRBD1 (5 bases). The ends were cut back, 3 bases at V and 2 bases at J, with 10 bases in the middle. The CDR3 extends over 14 amino acids. Germline assignment: CDR1 KGHSH and CDR2 LQKENI. CDR3 amino acids: CASSPLGVNTEAFF. Written as DNA, the CDR3 is TGTGCCAGCTCACCGTTAGGGGTTAACACTGAAGCTTTCTTT.

This clone has a handful of counts. This chain links TRBV11-2 with TRBJ1-1; TRBD1 agrees at 7 bases. V lost 7 bases and J lost 10; bases outside the gene matches: 12. Germline V gives CDR1 SGHAT, CDR2 FQNNGV. The CDR3 contains 13 residues. As DNA, the CDR3 is TGTGCCAGCAACCCAGACAGGGCCGCGCGAGCTTTCTTT. As protein: CASNPDRAARAFF.

DNA for the CDR3: TGCAGCGTTGACAGGGGGCAGGACACTGAAGCTTTCTTT. This encodes CSVDRGQDTEAFF. This rearrangement joins TRBV29-1 to TRBJ1-1, with 8 bases identical to TRBD1. V lost 3 bases to trimming and J lost 3 bases; unmatched junction nucleotides: 3. Looked up from germline, CDR1 is SQVTM and CDR2 is ANQGSEA. CDR3 size: 13 residues.